This T cell receptor beta chain was sequenced during a study of CD8 T cells in Susac syndrome. The germline V gene encodes CDR1 SGHAT and CDR2 FQNNGV. This CDR3 is 16 amino acids long. The ends lost 5 bases at V and 0 bases at J; junction bases unmatched: 6. The RNA input was 0.5 to 1 ug, and it was reverse transcribed with random hexamers. TCRdb passed the immunoSEQ multiplex PCR reads through MiXCR, listing each CDR3 protein once. This sample has about 80,000 distinct CDR3 sequences, with about 93% found just once. The TCR originated in a human donor in good health. The sequencing input was CD8+ T cells from PBMCs. The chain has TRBV11-2 and TRBJ2-3; 9 nucleotides align to TRBD2. CDR3 bases: TGTGCCAGCAGCCAGAGACTAGCGGCTAGCACAGATACGCAGTATTTT. As protein: CASSQRLAASTDTQYF.